This is a list of T cell receptor beta chains from one sample in a study of T cell responses to AZD1222 COVID-19 vaccine. Assay: immunoSEQ multiplex PCR; the TCRdb copy retains only in-frame clones and omits some. The table shows 130,000 to 150,000 clones, with 70% to 90% occurring only once. The sequences come from peripheral blood, collected 28 days after the second dose of the MenACWY control vaccine. These receptors came from an adult who received the MenACWY meningococcal vaccine as a control. Each CDR3 is given with its conserved first and last residue. The D gene is left open where the match is weak. Size is omitted from some rows. Given values are once, few, many or a class for expanded clones.

- | TRBJ2-5 | TRBV9 | TRBD2 | TGTGCCAGCAGCCCCCGGGGGGGAGGATTAGAGACCCAGTACTTC | CASSPRGGGLETQYF
few | TRBJ1-6 | TRBV7-2 | TRBD1 | TGTGCCAGCAGCTTAGGGGCCTCCGGACAGGGAAATTCACCCCTCCACTTT | CASSLGASGQGNSPLHF
- | TRBJ1-2 | TRBV2 | - | TGTGCCAGTGAGATCACAGGGTCTGGCTACACCTTC | CASEITGSGYTF
- | TRBJ1-5 | TRBV29-1 | - | TGCAGCGCCACGTCCGGGACGAGAAATCAGCCCCAGCATTTT | CSATSGTRNQPQHF
- | TRBJ2-2 | TRBV4-1 | - | TGCGCCAGCAGCCAAGTTGCCCGGAACACCGGGGAGCTGTTTTTT | CASSQVARNTGELFF
- | TRBJ2-7 | TRBV18 | TRBD2 | TGTGCCAGCTCACGAACTAGCGGGGGGGCCTACGAGCAGTACTTC | CASSRTSGGAYEQYF
- | TRBJ1-5 | TRBV19 | - | TGTGCCAGTAGTATGGGGGGGGTCGGGAGCAATCAGCCCCAGCATTTT | CASSMGGVGSNQPQHF
- | TRBJ2-7 | TRBV28 | - | TGTGCCAGCAGGTCCGGGAACTACGAGCAGTACTTC | CASRSGNYEQYF
- | TRBJ2-7 | TRBV6-5 | TRBD1 | TGTGCCAGCAGTTACTCCCGGACAGGGGGAAATTTCGAGCAGTACTTC | CASSYSRTGGNFEQYF
- | TRBJ1-6 | TRBV28 | TRBD1 | TGTGCCAGCAGTCCTCCCTCACAGGGGAAAAATGGTTCACCCCTCCACTTT | CASSPPSQGKNGSPLHF
once | TRBJ1-5 | TRBV28 | - | TGTGCCAGCAGTTTCACAGCTAATCAGCCCCAGCATTTT | CASSFTANQPQHF
- | TRBJ1-1 | TRBV27 | - | TGTGCCAGCAGTTTAATCGGCAGCGCGAAAACTGAAGCTTTCTTT | CASSLIGSAKTEAFF
- | TRBJ1-2 | TRBV19 | TRBD1 | TGTGCCAGTAGTATCGGGACAGGGGCTTATGGCTACACCTTC | CASSIGTGAYGYTF
few | TRBJ1-6 | TRBV19 | - | TGTGCCAGTAGTATGAACGGCCATTCACCCCTCCACTTT | CASSMNGHSPLHF
once | TRBJ1-1 | TRBV5-1 | - | TGCGCCAGCAGCTTGGTGGGGGGATCGATGAACACTGAAGCTTTCTTT | CASSLVGGSMNTEAFF
- | TRBJ2-7 | TRBV4-3 | TRBD2 | TGCGCCAGCAGCCAAGGGACTAGCGGGGCCTACGAGCAGTACTTC | CASSQGTSGAYEQYF
- | TRBJ2-7 | TRBV6-1 | TRBD1 | TGTGCCAGCAGTGGAAGACCTCCGGGACAGGGGGCGGGAGAGCAGTACTTC | CASSGRPPGQGAGEQYF
- | TRBJ1-1 | TRBV9 | TRBD1 | TGTGCCAGCAGCGCAGACGGACAGGGAGACACTGAAGCTTTCTTT | CASSADGQGDTEAFF
- | TRBJ1-5 | TRBV2 | - | TGTGCCAGCAGTGAAGGATGGGGGGATCAGCCCCAGCATTTT | CASSEGWGDQPQHF
once | TRBJ2-7 | TRBV24-1 | - | TGTGCCACCTCGGATGCCTACGAGCAGTACTTC | CATSDAYEQYF
- | TRBJ2-7 | TRBV18 | TRBD1 | TGTGCCAGCTCACCAGGACAGGGAGGTACCTACGAGCAGTACTTC | CASSPGQGGTYEQYF
- | TRBJ1-1 | TRBV5-1 | TRBD1 | TGCGCCAGCAGGCCCGGGACAGGGTCCGGGACTGAAGCTTTCTTT | CASRPGTGSGTEAFF
- | TRBJ2-2 | TRBV9 | TRBD2 | TGTGCCAGCAGCGTAGACGGTAGCGGGGGTATTACCGGGGAGCTGTTTTTT | CASSVDGSGGITGELFF
- | TRBJ1-2 | TRBV7-9 | - | TGTGCCAGCAGCTTGGTAGTGGCAGCGGATGGCTACACCTTC | CASSLVVAADGYTF
- | TRBJ1-1 | TRBV5-1 | - | TGCGCCAGCAGCTTGCAGCCTATGAACACTGAAGCTTTCTTT | CASSLQPMNTEAFF
- | TRBJ1-3 | TRBV29-1 | TRBD1 | TGCAGCGTTGCCCGGGACAGGGCTGGAAACACCATATATTTT | CSVARDRAGNTIYF
- | TRBJ2-2 | TRBV5-1 | TRBD2 | TGCGCCAGCAGCTCTAGCGGGGGCGGGACCGGGGAGCTGTTTTTT | CASSSSGGGTGELFF
- | TRBJ2-1 | TRBV12-3/TRBV12-4 | - | TGTGCCAGCAGTTTGGACGGGAATGAGCAGTTCTTC | CASSLDGNEQFF
once | TRBJ1-6 | TRBV14 | - | TGTGCCAGCAGCTCCCGACAGCTTGGGAGCTCCTATAATTCACCCCTCCACTTT | CASSSRQLGSSYNSPLHF
- | TRBJ2-4 | TRBV4-1 | - | TGCGCCAGCAGCCAAGAGTACTGGGGGGCCAAAAACATTCAGTACTTC | CASSQEYWGAKNIQYF
- | TRBJ1-4 | TRBV28 | - | TGTGCCAGCAGTTGGGAGGGCGTTAATGAAAAACTGTTTTTT | CASSWEGVNEKLFF
- | TRBJ1-4 | TRBV5-5 | TRBD1 | TGTGCCAGCAGCATCCAGACAGGGGTGGGGGAAAAACTGTTTTTT | CASSIQTGVGEKLFF
- | TRBJ1-2 | TRBV3-1/TRBV3-2 | - | TGTGCCAGCAGACCAGTCGGGGCCCTCTTAGGGGGCTACACCTTC | CASRPVGALLGGYTF
- | TRBJ1-4 | TRBV18 | TRBD1 | TGTGCCAGCTCGCCGACAGGGGGTAATGAAAAACTGTTTTTT | CASSPTGGNEKLFF
- | TRBJ2-1 | TRBV7-9 | TRBD1 | TGTGCCAGCAGCTTTTCCGACAGGGGTGACAATGAGCAGTTCTTC | CASSFSDRGDNEQFF
once | TRBJ2-1 | TRBV5-4 | - | TGTGCCAGCAGACGAAATAGGAGCTCCTACAATGAGCAGTTCTTC | CASRRNRSSYNEQFF
- | TRBJ2-2 | TRBV5-1 | TRBD1 | TGCGCCAGCAGCATCGGACAGGGAGACACCGGGGAGCTGTTTTTT | CASSIGQGDTGELFF
once | TRBJ1-2 | TRBV29-1 | - | TGCAGCGCTGACCCAGGGGCGAGTGGCTACACCTTC | CSADPGASGYTF
- | TRBJ1-1 | TRBV29-1 | - | TGCAGCGGTACGGGGACATTGAACACTGAAGCTTTCTTT | CSGTGTLNTEAFF
once | TRBJ1-2 | TRBV29-1 | - | TGCAGCGTGGAGACAGGTTTCTATGGCTACACCTTC | CSVETGFYGYTF